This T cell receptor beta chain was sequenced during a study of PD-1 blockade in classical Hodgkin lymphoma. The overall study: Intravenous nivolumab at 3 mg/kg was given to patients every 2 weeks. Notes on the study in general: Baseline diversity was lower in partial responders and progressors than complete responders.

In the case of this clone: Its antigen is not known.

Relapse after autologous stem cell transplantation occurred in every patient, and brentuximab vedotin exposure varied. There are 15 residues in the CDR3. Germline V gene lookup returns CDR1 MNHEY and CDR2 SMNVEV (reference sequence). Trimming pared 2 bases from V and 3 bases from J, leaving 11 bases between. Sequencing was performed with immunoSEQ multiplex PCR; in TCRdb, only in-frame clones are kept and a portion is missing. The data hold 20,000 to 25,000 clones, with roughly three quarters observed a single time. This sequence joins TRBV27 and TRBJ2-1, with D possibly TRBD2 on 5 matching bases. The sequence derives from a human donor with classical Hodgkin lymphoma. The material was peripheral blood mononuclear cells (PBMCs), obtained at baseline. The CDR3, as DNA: TGTGCCAGCAGTTTAGCGGGCGCGTACTACAATGAGCAGTTCTTC. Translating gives CASSLAGAYYNEQFF.